Listed below are T cell receptor beta chains from one sample, sequenced in a study of cytomegalovirus exposure and HLA in healthy donors. Sequencing was performed with immunoSEQ multiplex PCR; in TCRdb, only in-frame clones are kept and a portion is missing. The table shows 140,000 to 150,000 clones, with roughly 80% occurring only once. The sample consisted of PBMCs. Receptors originate from a woman in her forties in good health and CMV-seropositive. CDR3s include the opening cysteine and the closing phenylalanine or tryptophan. A D gene is named only where the DNA matches it firmly. For some rows the clone size is stated as once, few or many, or as a class when expanded; others skip it.

D gene,V gene,clone size,J gene,CDR3 protein,CDR3 DNA
-,TRBV5-4,-,TRBJ2-5,CASRKTGGKGETQYF,TGTGCCAGCAGAAAGACCGGGGGAAAAGGGGAGACCCAGTACTTC
TRBD1,TRBV19,few,TRBJ1-2,CASSPNTGTGGSGYTF,TGTGCCAGTAGCCCTAACACCGGGACAGGGGGCAGTGGCTACACCTTC
TRBD2,TRBV7-9,-,TRBJ2-3,CASSLVLAGGTDTQYF,TGTGCCAGCAGCTTAGTACTAGCGGGGGGCACAGATACGCAGTATTTT
TRBD2,TRBV7-6,-,TRBJ2-2,CASSPAGARGGELFF,TGTGCCAGCAGCCCAGCGGGGGCCCGCGGCGGGGAGCTGTTTTTT
-,TRBV7-2,-,TRBJ2-2,CASRGQSNTGELFF,TGTGCCAGCCGAGGACAGTCGAACACCGGGGAGCTGTTTTTT
-,TRBV5-1,once,TRBJ2-3,CASRDRLASTDTQYF,TGCGCCAGCCGCGACAGGTTAGCTAGCACAGATACGCAGTATTTT
TRBD1,TRBV6-5,-,TRBJ1-2,CASSYNPGGGQGLMTF,TGTGCCAGCAGTTACAATCCCGGGGGGGGACAGGGGCTTATGACCTTC
TRBD1,TRBV7-9,-,TRBJ1-4,CASSGFAGGTEKLFF,TGTGCCAGCAGCGGGTTCGCAGGGGGCACTGAAAAACTGTTTTTT
-,TRBV28,-,TRBJ1-1,CASSLAGRTEAFF,TGTGCCAGCAGTTTAGCAGGGCGCACTGAAGCTTTCTTT
-,TRBV10-3,-,TRBJ1-6,CAISDDRSSALHF,TGTGCCATCAGTGACGACAGGAGCTCTGCCCTCCACTTT
TRBD1,TRBV9,-,TRBJ1-1,CASSVVGQLNTEAFF,TGTGCCAGCAGCGTGGTGGGACAGTTAAACACTGAAGCTTTCTTT
-,TRBV29-1,-,TRBJ1-6,CSVEPLAQGLTSLTSYNSPLHF,TGCAGCGTTGAACCCCTAGCCCAGGGGCTTACCAGTCTTACCTCCTATAATTCACCCCTCCACTTT
-,TRBV5-1,-,TRBJ1-1,CASSLGGTANTEAFF,TGCGCCAGCAGCTTAGGAGGGACGGCGAACACTGAAGCTTTCTTT
TRBD1,TRBV5-6,-,TRBJ1-1,CASSRQGGTEAFF,TGTGCCAGCAGCAGACAGGGTGGCACTGAAGCTTTCTTT
TRBD1,TRBV28,-,TRBJ1-5,CASSLQGVGPQHF,TGTGCCAGCAGTTTACAGGGGGTCGGACCCCAGCATTTT
TRBD1,TRBV5-4,-,TRBJ1-1,CASSSGGTGDREAFF,TGTGCCAGCAGCTCAGGAGGGACAGGGGATCGGGAAGCTTTCTTT
-,TRBV5-1,few,TRBJ2-1,CASSLGSSYNEQFF,TGCGCCAGCAGCTTGGGGAGCTCCTACAATGAGCAGTTCTTC
-,TRBV29-1,few,TRBJ1-1,CSVAGIYTEAFF,TGCAGCGTTGCCGGGATTTACACTGAAGCTTTCTTT